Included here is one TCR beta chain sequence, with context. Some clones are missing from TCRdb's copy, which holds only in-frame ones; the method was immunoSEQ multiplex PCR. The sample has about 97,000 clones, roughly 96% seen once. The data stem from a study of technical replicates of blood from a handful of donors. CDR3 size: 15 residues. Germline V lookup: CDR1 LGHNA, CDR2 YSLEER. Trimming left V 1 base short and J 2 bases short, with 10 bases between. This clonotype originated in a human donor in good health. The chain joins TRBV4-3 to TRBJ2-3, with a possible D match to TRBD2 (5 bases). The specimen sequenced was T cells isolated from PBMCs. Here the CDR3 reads CASSQVRGSTDTQYF. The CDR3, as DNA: TGCGCCAGCAGCCAAGTTCGAGGGTCCACAGATACGCAGTATTTT.